The sequence of this TCR beta chain was determined in a study of blood T cell repertoires in COVID-19. On the study more broadly: The origin of the acute and convalescent COVID-19 samples was the United States, Italy and Spain. In each case, the material was cDNA or gDNA derived from T cells, B-cell-depleted T cells, or PBMCs.

Original data processing: Estimated nucleated cell counts came from reference gene primer amplification. Repertoires were generated with immunoSEQ multiplex PCR, while TCRdb's copy carries only in-frame clones and drops some. The V and J calls and the clone size are those of that table, but D and trimming were determined from the DNA. The sample lists about 250,000 clones, roughly 88% occurring once. Germline V gene data show CDR1 as SGHNT and CDR2 as YYREEE (reference sequence). V lost 10 bases to trimming and J lost 1 base, with 17 bases between them. This CDR3 spans 15 amino acids. The clonotype comes from a middle-aged woman who had recovered from COVID-19. The V call is TRBV5-4, the J call TRBJ2-2; maybe TRBD2 (6 bases). Specimen: peripheral blood. The CDR3 DNA is TGTGCCTTTAAGGATCGGAGGGAGAACACCGGGGAGCTGTTTTTT. Translated: CAFKDRRENTGELFF.